Following are 20 T cell receptor beta chains from one sample sequenced in a study of shared clonotypes between healthy human individuals. This table comes from immunoSEQ multiplex PCR, and its TCRdb copy is limited to in-frame clones, with some not included. The sample records some 2.4 million clones, 90% to 95% being singletons. The specimen sequenced was naive CD4+ T cells from PBMCs. Subset described: CD45RA+ positively selected. These receptor sequences come from a man between 18 and 35 years old in good health. Some clones in this sample may be carry-over from other donors' samples.

This chain links TRBV27 with TRBJ1-6; D call uncertain. This CDR3 spans 16 amino acids. Germline CDR1 is MNHEY and CDR2 is SMNVEV (reference sequence). Deletions cut 4 bases from V and 1 base from J, with 11 bases between. The CDR3 DNA reads TGTGCCAGCAGTTCCCCGGTAGCTTCCTATAATTCACCCCTCCACTTT. Its translation is CASSSPVASYNSPLHF.

This clone has only a few counts. The rearrangement uses TRBV2 and TRBJ1-1; D unresolved. In germline, CDR1 is SNHLY, CDR2 FYNNEI. The length of the CDR3 is 15 residues. Trimming took 2 bases from V and 1 from J, leaving 11 bases between them. CDR3: CASSEREEGNTEAFF. CDR3 sequence (DNA): TGTGCCAGCAGTGAAAGGGAGGAAGGGAACACTGAAGCTTTCTTT. Drawing the rest from reference TRBV2 and TRBJ1-1, the complete variable domain is EPEVTQTPSHQVTQMGQEVILRCVPISNHLYFYWYRQILGQKVEFLVSFYNNEISEKSEIFDDQFSVERPDGSNFTLKIRSTKLEDSAMYFCASSEREEGNTEAFFGQGTRLTVV.

CDR3 protein: CASSGGTVGTEAFF. CDR3 DNA sequence: TGCGCCAGCAGCGGCGGGACCGTTGGGACTGAAGCTTTCTTT. The V gene is TRBV5-1, the J gene TRBJ1-1; TRBD1 might be the D (5 bases). CDR3 length: 14 residues. The germline V gene has CDR1 SGHRS and CDR2 YFSETQ. Trimming shortened V by 4 bases and J by 5 bases, and 15 bases separated the two germline ends.

The J gene is TRBJ2-2, the V gene TRBV27, with a possible D match to TRBD2 (5 bases). V was cut by 6 bases and J by 4 bases, with 15 bases left in between. This CDR3 has 15 residues. The germline V gene encodes CDR1 MNHEY and CDR2 SMNVEV (reference sequence). CDR3 sequence: CASSRTPAGTGELFF. In nucleotides, the CDR3 is TGTGCCAGCAGCCGCACTCCGGCGGGCACCGGGGAGCTGTTTTTT.

The chain recombines TRBV6-6 with TRBJ2-7; D gene uncertain. The CDR3 sequence is 15 residues long. Germline CDR1 MNHNY, CDR2 SVGAGI (reference sequence). The V end was cut by 5 bases, the J end by 0 bases, with 14 bases between. CDR3 nucleotides: TGTGCCAGCAGTAAACCCCCCAAGAGCTCCTACGAGCAGTACTTC. It specifies CASSKPPKSSYEQYF.

The gene calls are TRBV6-1 and TRBJ1-2; 9 positions match TRBD1. There are 14 residues in the CDR3. Germline values: CDR1 MNHNS, CDR2 SASEGT. Trimming cost V 4 bases and J 11 bases; bases outside gene matches: 11. CDR3: CASSAPGQGLEYTF. Written as DNA, the CDR3 is TGTGCCAGCAGTGCCCCGGGACAGGGACTTGAGTACACCTTC.

The chain carries TRBV4-2 and TRBJ2-5; the match to TRBD1 covers 7 bases. Unmatched junction bases numbered 9, after V lost 3 bases and J lost 5 bases. Germline assignment: CDR1 LGHNA and CDR2 YNFKEQ. This CDR3 has 15 residues. The CDR3 reads CASSQRAGTVETQYF. The CDR3 DNA reads as TGTGCCAGCAGCCAGAGAGCCGGGACAGTCGAGACCCAGTACTTC.

The genes are TRBV7-9 and TRBJ2-2, with TRBD1 matching 10 bases. Germline V gene lookup returns CDR1 SEHNR and CDR2 FQNEAQ (reference sequence). The ends lost 3 bases at V and 6 bases at J; junction bases unmatched: 7. The CDR3 loop spans 16 amino acids. The CDR3 region has the DNA TGTGCCAGCAGCTTCCGACAGGGGGCGAGGTCCGGGGAGCTGTTTTTT. It yields the protein CASSFRQGARSGELFF.

The chain uses TRBV19 and TRBJ1-1, with D unclear. Between the trimmed V and J ends, which lost 1 base and 1 base, there was a span of 13 bases. Per the germline V gene, CDR1 is LNHDA and CDR2 is SQIVND (reference sequence). The CDR3 contains 16 residues. CDR3 nucleotide sequence: TGTGCCAGTAGTATAGCCCCCGGCGGAGGGAACACTGAAGCTTTCTTT. It specifies CASSIAPGGGNTEAFF.

The chain couples TRBV11-2 to TRBJ2-2; TRBD2 matches at 9 bases. Germline V lookup: CDR1 SGHAT, CDR2 FQNNGV. The CDR3 extends over 18 amino acids. The V and J ends lost 0 bases and 3 bases, in that order; junction bases with no gene match: 8. The CDR3 DNA reads TGTGCCAGCAGCTTAGATTTCGGACTAGCGAGTTACACCGGGGAGCTGTTTTTT. Translation: CASSLDFGLASYTGELFF.

The V gene is TRBV5-8, the J gene TRBJ2-5; D uncertain. Germline CDR1 and CDR2: SGHTS and YDEGEE. The V and J ends lost 0 bases and 13 bases respectively, with 7 bases between them. The CDR3 spans 10 residues. The CDR3 DNA reads TGTGCCAGCAGCTTGGGCCCCCCGTACTTC. This encodes CASSLGPPYF.

As regards this clone: This sample also contains other DNA sequences that code for the same CDR3. This chain uses TRBV7-9 with TRBJ1-3; D remains ambiguous. Between the trimmed V and J ends, which lost 0 bases and 0 bases, there was a span of 6 bases. Germline-derived CDR1 and CDR2 are SEHNR and FQNEAQ (reference sequence). The CDR3 sequence is 15 residues long. For the CDR3, the DNA is TGTGCCAGCAGCTTAGCGGGCAGCTCTGGAAACACCATATATTTT. Protein product: CASSLAGSSGNTIYF. The entire variable domain, with the rest obtained from reference TRBV7-9 and TRBJ1-3, is as follows: DTGVSQNPRHKITKRGQNVTFRCDPISEHNRLYWYRQTLGQGPEFLTYFQNEAQLEKSRLLSDRFSAERPKGSFSTLEIQRTEQGDSAMYLCASSLAGSSGNTIYFGEGSWLTVV.

On this clone itself: The sample carries other DNA sequences with the same CDR3. This chain connects TRBV18 to TRBJ1-2; TRBD1 agrees at 12 bases. The V gene end was trimmed by 2 bases and the J gene end by 3 bases; junction bases not matched to a gene: 1. The CDR3 is 15 residues long. Germline assignment: CDR1 KGHSH and CDR2 LQKENI. Written as DNA, the CDR3 is TGTGCCAGCTCACCAGGGACAGGGGGCGACTATGGCTACACCTTC. Its protein product is CASSPGTGGDYGYTF.

The V call is TRBV9, the J call TRBJ2-1; D might be TRBD1 or TRBD2, each matching 5 bases. Trimming removed 3 bases from V and 7 bases from J, with 17 bases in between. This CDR3 comprises 15 residues. Germline V gene lookup returns CDR1 SGDLS and CDR2 YYNGEE. The CDR3 bases are TGTGCCAGCAGCGACCGGGACGCCAGAGTTAATGAGCAGTTCTTC. It encodes CASSDRDARVNEQFF.

This chain joins TRBV29-1 and TRBJ2-5; a weak D match, TRBD1 (6 bases). Germline CDR1 is SQVTM and CDR2 is ANQGSEA. V lost 8 bases and J 4 bases, leaving 17 bases between the germline ends. CDR3 length equals 13 residues. For the CDR3, the DNA is TGCAGCTCCCTCCTGACAGGCAGAGAGACCCAGTACTTC. Translation: CSSLLTGRETQYF.

J is TRBJ2-5 and V is TRBV29-1; D gene uncertain. V dropped 4 bases and J dropped 5 bases, with 11 bases sitting between them. The CDR3 extends over 12 amino acids. Per germline, CDR1 SQVTM and CDR2 ANQGSEA. The CDR3 sequence is CSVGAFQETQYF. Here the CDR3 DNA reads TGCAGCGTTGGAGCCTTTCAGGAGACCCAGTACTTC. Supplemented by reference TRBV29-1 and TRBJ2-5, the full variable domain reads SAVISQKPSRDICQRGTSLTIQCQVDSQVTMMFWYRQQPGQSLTLIATANQGSEATYESGFVIDKFPISRPNLTFSTLTVSNMSPEDSSIYLCSVGAFQETQYFGPGTRLLVL.

This sequence joins TRBV9 and TRBJ2-7; the match to TRBD1 covers 8 bases. J lost 1 base, V lost 5 bases, and 11 bases had no gene match. This CDR3 spans 16 amino acids. Looked up from germline, CDR1 is SGDLS and CDR2 is YYNGEE. The CDR3 region has the DNA TGTGCCAGCAGTCCCATGGTGGGACAGGATTCCTACGAGCAGTACTTC. Residues: CASSPMVGQDSYEQYF.

This chain connects TRBV28 to TRBJ2-4; 9 bases are a match to TRBD1. CDR1 and CDR2 from the germline V gene are MDHEN and SYDVKM. There are 14 residues in the CDR3. With V trimmed by 6 bases and J by 8 bases, 8 bases remained unmatched. The CDR3 region is CASSPRDRDYIQYF. CDR3 nucleotides: TGTGCCAGCAGCCCCCGGGACAGGGATTACATTCAGTACTTC.

This rearrangement joins TRBV28 to TRBJ1-2, with D perhaps matching TRBD1 (6 bases). The CDR3 is made up of 14 amino acids. Germline values: CDR1 MDHEN, CDR2 SYDVKM. V was trimmed by 4 bases and J by 2 bases, leaving 11 bases between them. CDR3 loop: CASSYGRGNYGYTF. The CDR3 region has the DNA TGTGCCAGCAGTTACGGCAGGGGAAACTATGGCTACACCTTC.

The V and J genes are TRBV9 and TRBJ2-5; 8 bases are shared with TRBD2. CDR1 and CDR2 from the germline V gene are SGDLS and YYNGEE. The CDR3 consists of 15 residues. The junction had 3 bases not matched to a gene; V was cut back by 1 base and J by 1 base. The CDR3 coding sequence is TGTGCCAGCAGCGTACTAGCGGGCACCCAAGAGACCCAGTACTTC. As protein: CASSVLAGTQETQYF.